Each of the 8 T cell receptor beta chains below was sequenced from the same sample in a study of T cells after yellow fever vaccination. Using its own MiXCR run on the 5' RACE reads, TCRdb lists one record per CDR3 protein. This sample yields a few hundred thousand distinct CDR3 sequences, of which roughly 12% are seen a single time; more than 15% belongs to the top ten. The source material was PBMCs, sampled on the day of the first yellow fever vaccination. Receptors were obtained from a man between 18 and 35 years old who received the YFV17D yellow fever vaccine.

This clonotype was counted between two and nine times. This chain joins TRBV5-5 and TRBJ2-4; 9 bases are a match to TRBD1. Germline V gene data show CDR1 as SGHKS and CDR2 as YYEKEE (reference sequence). The CDR3 spans 14 residues. V was pared by 4 bases and J by 9 bases, with 8 bases of the junction left unmatched. The CDR3 DNA reads as TGTGCCAGCAGCGGGACCGGACAGGGGTTCATTCAGTACTTC. Its translation: CASSGTGQGFIQYF.

This clonotype was seen a handful of times. The gene calls are TRBV5-1 and TRBJ1-6; 8 bases fit TRBD1. Losses at the gene ends were 3 bases for V and 10 bases for J; bases not matched to a gene: 6. The CDR3 length is 14 residues. Looked up from germline, CDR1 is SGHRS and CDR2 is YFSETQ. CDR3 nucleotides: TGCGCCAGCAGCTCGACAGGGGTCGGATCACCCCTCCACTTT. Amino acids: CASSSTGVGSPLHF.

The genes are TRBV7-2 and TRBJ1-6; possibly TRBD1 for D (6 bases). The CDR3 is made up of 16 amino acids. The V gene's germline CDR1 is SGHTA and CDR2 FQGNSA. V was pared by 5 bases and J by 7 bases, with 18 bases between. The CDR3 bases are TGTGCCAGCAGCCGGCCCACGGGGGGGCGGAATTCACCCCTCCACTTT. This translates into CASSRPTGGRNSPLHF.

This clonotype was observed at least ten times. Here the CDR3 reads CASSGAQGNYGYTF. CDR3 nucleotides: TGTGCCAGCAGCGGGGCGCAGGGGAACTATGGCTACACCTTC. The chain couples TRBV5-6 to TRBJ1-2, with D possibly TRBD1 on 6 matching bases. The CDR3 totals 14 residues. Between the trimmed V and J ends, which lost 4 bases and 2 bases, there was a span of 12 bases. Germline CDR1 SGHDT, CDR2 YYEEEE.

This clonotype has only a few counts. The genes are TRBV29-1 and TRBJ2-7; D remains ambiguous. This CDR3 region has 12 residues. Germline CDR1 and CDR2: SQVTM and ANQGSEA. Trimming stripped 7 bases from V and 0 bases from J, with 10 bases between. As DNA, the CDR3 is TGCAGCGCTGGCTTGGGCTCCTACGAGCAGTACTTC. Translation gives CSAGLGSYEQYF.

The chain couples TRBV4-1 to TRBJ2-7, with D perhaps matching TRBD1 or TRBD2 (6 bases each). Germline-derived CDR1 and CDR2 are MGHRA and YSYEKL. CDR3 size: 15 residues. V was clipped by 1 base and J by 1 base, with 11 bases between them. The CDR3 protein is CASSQVGGQSYEQYF. CDR3 nucleotide sequence: TGCGCCAGCAGCCAAGTGGGGGGACAATCCTACGAGCAGTACTTC.

The genes are TRBV28 and TRBJ1-1, with D uncertain. V was shortened by 5 bases and J by 2 bases, with 18 bases between the two germline ends. Germline V lookup: CDR1 MDHEN, CDR2 SYDVKM. This CDR3 region has 16 residues. CDR3 sequence: CASSAADLPPNTEAFF. The CDR3, as DNA: TGTGCCAGCAGTGCTGCCGACCTTCCCCCCAACACTGAAGCTTTCTTT.

This clonotype was seen many times. The chain carries TRBV7-3 and TRBJ2-1, with 7 nucleotides matching TRBD1. This CDR3 contains 16 residues. V lost 2 bases and J lost 1; bases outside the gene matches: 5. The germline gives CDR1 SGHTA, CDR2 FQGTGA. The CDR3 nucleotides are TGTGCCAGCAGCTTATTGGCAGGGGGTTCCTACAATGAGCAGTTCTTC. It is translated as CASSLLAGGSYNEQFF.